This is a list of T cell receptor beta chains from one sample in a study of shared clonotypes between healthy human individuals. Sequencing used immunoSEQ multiplex PCR; TCRdb keeps in-frame clones, though not all of them. The table shows about 2.1 million clones, with about 93% occurring only once. Sequencing was performed on naive CD8+ T cells from PBMCs. The receptor set was obtained from a man between 18 and 35 years old in good health. Some clones in this sample may be carry-over from other donors' samples. The CDR3 runs from the conserved cysteine through the conserved F or W. The order of the fields is V gene, J gene, CDR3 protein.

v_call: TRBV20-1
j_call: TRBJ2-7
cdr3_aa: CSARVGYEQYF

v_call: TRBV14
j_call: TRBJ2-2
cdr3_aa: CASSVRAGGGELFF

v_call: TRBV27
j_call: TRBJ2-1
cdr3_aa: CASRKTGFPYNEQFF

v_call: TRBV4-3
j_call: TRBJ1-3
cdr3_aa: CASSLRGNSGNTIYF

v_call: TRBV7-9
j_call: TRBJ1-2
cdr3_aa: CASSQSSGPYGYTF

v_call: TRBV5-4
j_call: TRBJ2-7
cdr3_aa: CASSLGVNWEQYF

v_call: TRBV13
j_call: TRBJ1-1
cdr3_aa: CASSSAGTGLTEAFF

v_call: TRBV5-1
j_call: TRBJ2-7
cdr3_aa: CASSLGAGRDEQYF

v_call: TRBV7-9
j_call: TRBJ2-7
cdr3_aa: CASSLTPGTDLYEQYF

v_call: TRBV7-9
j_call: TRBJ1-3
cdr3_aa: CASSLEANRAENTIYF

v_call: TRBV5-6
j_call: TRBJ2-7
cdr3_aa: CASSLKSKGAFEQYF

v_call: TRBV12-2
j_call: TRBJ2-4
cdr3_aa: CASRLVRRTVCKNIQYF

v_call: TRBV29-1
j_call: TRBJ2-5
cdr3_aa: CSVVWGGLLAGAEPPYF

v_call: TRBV13
j_call: TRBJ2-7
cdr3_aa: CASSLIHEQYF

v_call: TRBV7-8
j_call: TRBJ2-7
cdr3_aa: CASRVFMGYEQYF

v_call: TRBV27
j_call: TRBJ1-1
cdr3_aa: CASSSRGGSNTEAFF

v_call: TRBV2
j_call: TRBJ1-1
cdr3_aa: CASRNVERKEAFF

v_call: TRBV18
j_call: TRBJ2-3
cdr3_aa: CASAGTLSTDTQYF

v_call: TRBV7-2
j_call: TRBJ2-3
cdr3_aa: CASSLLAGEGDTQYF

v_call: TRBV19
j_call: TRBJ2-7
cdr3_aa: CASSPPGLPYEQYF

v_call: TRBV9
j_call: TRBJ1-1
cdr3_aa: CASSVVSGGTEAFF

v_call: TRBV7-9
j_call: TRBJ2-1
cdr3_aa: CASSSQGSVRNEQFF

v_call: TRBV9
j_call: TRBJ2-7
cdr3_aa: CASSPSGTPFYEQYF

v_call: TRBV7-3
j_call: TRBJ2-5
cdr3_aa: CASSLTGGRGETQYF

v_call: TRBV7-6
j_call: TRBJ2-1
cdr3_aa: CASSLLYGEASYNEQFF

v_call: TRBV28
j_call: TRBJ2-2
cdr3_aa: CATAIRGGELFF